This passage covers 22 T cell receptor beta chains from one sample sequenced in a study of human T cells and chemical hapten exposure (dated by TCRdb to the early 2020s). Library preparation used RACE. The run used a NextSeq 500. In-frame beta chains were kept once TCRdb had trimmed the public reads at Q25 with fastp and called clones with MiXCR. Each entry is one CDR3 protein sequence, shown with its most common DNA and genes. Present in this sample are some 200,000 distinct CDR3 sequences, 20% to 25% of which were seen just once. The top ten hold about 6.7% of the sample. Read against the paper, the sample's time point label means: patch test 1, 2 weeks after DPC sensitization. The treatment or condition label for this specimen denotes: therapeutic diphenylcyclopropenone sensitization with weekly scalp DPC. Sequenced here: whole blood, sampled in connection with sensitization to the hapten diphenylcyclopropenone (DPC). Receptors originate from a woman between 50 and 59 years old with alopecia areata. Some clones in this sample may be carry-over from other donors' samples.

V gene TRBV29-1 combines with J gene TRBJ2-1, with D unresolved. The CDR3 has 13 residues. Germline values: CDR1 SQVTM, CDR2 ANQGSEA. Deletions cut 4 bases from V and 7 bases from J, with 14 bases between. The CDR3 bases are TGCAGCGTTGGCCTACAAGAACGGAATGAGCAGTTCTTC. It yields the protein CSVGLQERNEQFF.

The CDR3 sequence is CASSRGTGASYEQYF. Written as DNA, the CDR3 is TGTGCCAGCAGCCGAGGGACAGGGGCTAGTTACGAGCAGTACTTC. J is TRBJ2-7 and V is TRBV12-3 or TRBV12-4, with 10 bases identical to TRBD1. The V gene end was trimmed by 6 bases and the J gene end by 4 bases; junction bases not matched to a gene: 9. The CDR3 spans 15 residues.

This clonotype was detected many times. The chain couples TRBV5-4 to TRBJ1-1; D is unclear. Trimming took off 2 bases at V and 0 bases at J, with 11 bases between the two ends. The germline CDR1 and CDR2 sequences are SGHNT and YYREEE (reference sequence). This CDR3 comprises 15 residues. The CDR3 sequence is CASSLAGGMNTEAFF. CDR3 sequence (DNA): TGTGCCAGCAGCTTAGCCGGAGGCATGAACACTGAAGCTTTCTTT. The whole variable domain, remainder taken from reference TRBV5-4 and TRBJ1-1, is ETGVTQSPTHLIKTRGQQVTLRCSSQSGHNTVSWYQQALGQGPQFIFQYYREEENGRGNFPPRFSGLQFPNYSSELNVNALELDDSALYLCASSLAGGMNTEAFFGQGTRLTVV.

The V call is TRBV29-1, the J call TRBJ2-2; either TRBD1 or TRBD2 may supply D (6 bases each). Trimming left V 6 bases short and J 4 bases short, with 12 bases between. The CDR3 runs to 13 residues. CDR1 and CDR2 (germline): SQVTM, ANQGSEA. The DNA for the CDR3 is TGCAGCGTACAGGGAGGTTTCACCGGGGAGCTGTTTTTT. As protein: CSVQGGFTGELFF.

This clonotype showed up just a few times. The V and J genes are TRBV2 and TRBJ2-1; D is uncertain. Germline CDR1 and CDR2: SNHLY and FYNNEI. Trimming cost V 6 bases and J 8 bases, with 14 bases left between them. The CDR3 sequence is 13 residues long. The CDR3 coding sequence is TGTGCCAGCAGGCCTCTCGGAACCTATGAGCAGTTCTTC. Its translation: CASRPLGTYEQFF.

This clonotype appeared a few times. The J gene is TRBJ2-1, the V gene TRBV19; D uncertain. This CDR3 is 15 amino acids long. V dropped 0 bases and J dropped 0 bases, with 6 bases sitting between them. Germline lookup yields CDR1 LNHDA and CDR2 SQIVND (reference sequence). For the CDR3, the DNA is TGTGCCAGTAGTATAGACCGGAGCTCCTACAATGAGCAGTTCTTC. Translating it yields CASSIDRSSYNEQFF.

The chain uses TRBV7-2 and TRBJ1-2; 12 nucleotides align to TRBD1. CDR1 and CDR2 (germline): SGHTA, FQGNSA. The J segment lost 7 bases and the V segment lost 6 bases, leaving 12 bases of the junction unmatched. There are 16 residues in the CDR3. CDR3: CASRRPGQGALGGYTF. The CDR3 DNA sequence: TGTGCCAGCAGGCGGCCGGGACAGGGGGCGCTGGGTGGCTACACCTTC.

V usage is TRBV4-1 and J usage is TRBJ2-7, with D possibly being TRBD2 (5 bases). Trimming cost V 4 bases and J 5 bases, with 12 bases left between them. The CDR3 has 13 residues. The germline CDR1 and CDR2 sequences are MGHRA and YSYEKL. CDR3 protein: CASSPPPGNEQYF. CDR3 in DNA: TGCGCCAGCAGCCCACCTCCCGGGAACGAGCAGTACTTC.

In this sample, this clonotype turned up once. This chain uses TRBV12-3 or TRBV12-4 with TRBJ2-1; D is undetermined. The CDR3 spans 15 residues. V gave up 6 bases and J gave up 4 bases, with 16 bases separating them. CDR3 loop: CASRFGRPPYNEQFF. CDR3 DNA sequence: TGTGCCAGCAGATTTGGGCGGCCTCCTTACAATGAGCAGTTCTTC.

The chain employs TRBV5-1 and TRBJ1-2; D not resolved. This CDR3 is 15 amino acids long. Between the trimmed V and J ends, which lost 4 bases and 8 bases, there was a span of 21 bases. Germline values: CDR1 SGHRS, CDR2 YFSETQ. CDR3 loop: CASSVVGRSSGGYTF. In nucleotides, the CDR3 is TGCGCCAGCAGCGTTGTTGGAAGGTCTTCTGGGGGCTACACCTTC.

The chain employs TRBV10-3 and TRBJ2-7; 9 bases line up with TRBD1. The V segment lost 1 base and the J segment 5 bases; nucleotides outside the gene matches: 6. The CDR3 is 15 residues long. The V gene's germline CDR1 is ENHRY and CDR2 SYGVKD. CDR3 DNA sequence: TGTGCCATCAGTGAGTTTGGGGACAGGGCCCACGAGCAGTACTTC. Amino acid sequence: CAISEFGDRAHEQYF.

This clonotype was detected once. This chain joins TRBV25-1 and TRBJ1-5, with D perhaps matching TRBD1 (5 bases). Germline loops: CDR1 MGHDK, CDR2 SYGVNS. V lost 5 bases to trimming and J lost 9 bases, with 11 bases between them. The CDR3 sequence is 12 residues long. Here the CDR3 reads CASSWGGGPQHF. CDR3 in DNA: TGTGCCAGCAGTTGGGGGGGAGGGCCCCAGCATTTT.

This clonotype turned up a few times. The chain is built from TRBV27 and TRBJ1-5; D is uncertain. CDR1 and CDR2 from the germline V gene are MNHEY and SMNVEV (reference sequence). The ends were cut back, 5 bases at V and 7 bases at J, with 21 bases in the middle. The CDR3 is 16 amino acids. For the CDR3, the DNA is TGTGCCAGCAGTCCCGGAGCCACGGGGAGGCGGCAGCCCCAGCATTTT. Translated, it gives CASSPGATGRRQPQHF.

The rearrangement uses TRBV29-1 and TRBJ2-1, with D possibly TRBD2 on 6 matching bases. The CDR3 consists of 12 residues. Trimming removed 3 bases from V and 9 bases from J, with 12 bases in between. Germline CDR1 is SQVTM and CDR2 is ANQGSEA. This chain's CDR3 is CSVDVGRTEQFF. The CDR3 DNA sequence: TGCAGCGTTGATGTCGGGAGAACTGAGCAGTTCTTC.

The genes are TRBV5-1 and TRBJ1-1, with D hard to call. The V end was cut by 5 bases, the J end by 2 bases, with 13 bases between. Germline CDR1 reads SGHRS; CDR2 reads YFSETQ. The CDR3 has 14 amino acids. As DNA, the CDR3 is TGCGCCAGCAGTCAACCGGGTGGTAACACTGAAGCTTTCTTT. It is translated as CASSQPGGNTEAFF.

This clonotype was recorded a few times. V is TRBV3-1 and J is TRBJ1-6, with 7 bases fitting TRBD1. Germline V gene lookup returns CDR1 LGHDT and CDR2 YNNKEL (reference sequence). The V segment lost 1 base and the J segment 7 bases; nucleotides outside the gene matches: 4. CDR3 length: 15 amino acids. The CDR3 reads CASSQGRGRNSPLHF. The CDR3, as DNA: TGTGCCAGCAGCCAAGGGAGGGGGCGGAATTCACCCCTCCACTTT.

V is TRBV10-3 and J is TRBJ1-1; unclear D gene. The CDR3 extends over 11 amino acids. CDR1 and CDR2 (germline): ENHRY, SYGVKD. The V end was cut by 4 bases, the J end by 9 bases, with 9 bases between. CDR3 sequence reads: CAISGAGKAFF. The CDR3 bases are TGTGCCATCAGTGGGGCCGGGAAAGCTTTCTTT.

The chain uses TRBV20-1 and TRBJ2-7; the match to TRBD1 covers 7 bases. The V and J ends lost 7 bases and 7 bases, in that order; junction bases with no gene match: 19. In germline, CDR1 is DFQATT, CDR2 SNEGSKA (reference sequence). The CDR3 is 15 amino acids. CDR3 coding DNA: TGCAGTGTTCCTCGACCGGGACAGCTACGAGAGGAGCAGTACTTC. Amino acids: CSVPRPGQLREEQYF.

This clonotype has just a few counts. V is TRBV15 and J is TRBJ1-4; TRBD1 matches 8 bases. This CDR3 region has 14 residues. Germline CDR1 reads LNHNV; CDR2 reads YYDKDF (reference sequence). Germline trimming cut 4 bases from V and 3 bases from J; bases unmatched to any gene: 1. Here the CDR3 reads CATSNRGANEKLFF. In DNA form, the CDR3 reads TGTGCCACCAGCAACAGGGGGGCTAATGAAAAACTGTTTTTT.

The rearrangement links TRBV12-3 or TRBV12-4 to TRBJ2-1; 11 bases match TRBD2. With V trimmed by 3 bases and J by 0 bases, 7 bases remained unmatched. This CDR3 spans 18 amino acids. The CDR3 sequence is CASSLALAGANSYNEQFF. In nucleotides, the CDR3 is TGTGCCAGCAGTTTGGCACTAGCGGGAGCTAACTCCTACAATGAGCAGTTCTTC.

This clonotype has only a few counts. The chain combines TRBV7-2 with TRBJ2-5; TRBD1 is a possible D gene (6 bases). CDR1 and CDR2 from the germline V gene are SGHTA and FQGNSA. The CDR3 is made up of 15 amino acids. The V gene lost 2 bases and the J gene lost 5 bases, with 15 bases spanning the gap. DNA for the CDR3: TGTGCCAGCAGCTTATCGGCAGGGGATTCGGAGACCCAGTACTTC. Amino acids: CASSLSAGDSETQYF.

This clonotype was counted only a few times. CDR3 sequence: CASSRGTFNEKLFF. CDR3 nucleotide sequence: TGTGCCAGCAGCCGTGGGACCTTCAATGAAAAACTGTTTTTT. This rearrangement joins TRBV28 to TRBJ1-4, with D possibly being TRBD1 (5 bases). This CDR3 is built from 14 residues. Trimming cost V 6 bases and J 5 bases, with 13 bases left between them. CDR1 MDHEN and CDR2 SYDVKM come from the germline V gene.